Below, 14 T cell receptor beta chains from the same sample are listed, as sequenced in a study of blood T cell repertoires in COVID-19. TCRdb's copy holds only in-frame clones and misses some; the assay was immunoSEQ multiplex PCR. The sample has some 260,000 clones, 70% to 85% seen once. Sequenced: peripheral blood. These receptors all stem from a woman aged 80 or over with active or convalescent COVID-19.

This clone appeared a few times. The chain is built from TRBV7-9 and TRBJ1-1, with 7 positions matching TRBD1. This CDR3 has 14 residues. Looked up from germline, CDR1 is SEHNR and CDR2 is FQNEAQ (reference sequence). V lost 4 bases and J lost 7; bases outside the gene matches: 9. The CDR3 region has the DNA TGTGCCAGCAGCTCAACAGGGGCGAAAGGTGAAGCTTTCTTT. It specifies CASSSTGAKGEAFF. Full variable domain (rest looked up from reference TRBV7-9 and TRBJ1-1): DTGVSQNPRHKITKRGQNVTFRCDPISEHNRLYWYRQTLGQGPEFLTYFQNEAQLEKSRLLSDRFSAERPKGSFSTLEIQRTEQGDSAMYLCASSSTGAKGEAFFGQGTRLTVV.

This clone has only a few counts. The chain couples TRBV2 to TRBJ1-1; maybe TRBD1 (6 bases). The germline V and J ends were trimmed by 6 bases and 5 bases, with 19 bases remaining between them. This CDR3 is built from 15 residues. CDR1 is SNHLY, CDR2 FYNNEI, per germline. For the CDR3, the DNA is TGTGCCAGCAGACCGGGGAGGGGGGAGAAGACTGAAGCTTTCTTT. Its protein product is CASRPGRGEKTEAFF.

This clone was detected once. The CDR3 DNA sequence: TGTGCCAGCAGTTTATCAGGACAGACTGTTTACACTGAAGCTTTCTTT. Protein product: CASSLSGQTVYTEAFF. The J gene is TRBJ1-1, the V gene TRBV27, with TRBD1 as a possible D gene (6 bases). The V end lost 0 bases, the J end lost 3 bases, and 14 bases lay between the germline ends. The CDR3 has 16 residues. From germline, CDR1 is MNHEY and CDR2 SMNVEV (reference sequence).

This clone was observed a few times. The chain links TRBV6-2 or TRBV6-3 to TRBJ2-7; 9 nucleotides agree with TRBD2. Trimming removed 6 bases from V and 6 bases from J; junction bases left unmatched: 15. Germline CDR1 is MNHEY and CDR2 is SVGEGT. This CDR3 comprises 16 residues. CDR3 protein: CASRPGTSRGLFEQYF. CDR3 DNA sequence: TGTGCCAGCAGACCTGGGACTAGCCGGGGCTTGTTCGAGCAGTACTTC.

V usage is TRBV30 and J usage is TRBJ2-2; possible D gene TRBD1, 6 bases. This CDR3 is built from 14 residues. Germline CDR1 is GTSNPN and CDR2 is SVGIG (reference sequence). V shed 1 base and J shed 1 base, with 7 bases lying between them. CDR3 bases: TGTGCCTGGAGTGGACAGGTGAACACCGGGGAGCTGTTTTTT. Protein product: CAWSGQVNTGELFF.

This chain uses TRBV11-2 with TRBJ2-5; perhaps TRBD1 as D (6 bases). The germline V gene encodes CDR1 SGHAT and CDR2 FQNNGV. Trimming took off 4 bases at V and 3 bases at J, with 9 bases between the two ends. CDR3 length: 13 residues. The CDR3 sequence is CASSSRGKETQYF. For the CDR3, the DNA is TGTGCCAGCAGCTCCAGGGGAAAAGAGACCCAGTACTTC.

The chain joins TRBV3-1 (or the pseudogene TRBV3-2) to TRBJ1-3; no clear D gene. Trimming took 1 base from V and 0 from J, leaving 13 bases between them. This CDR3 is 17 amino acids long. Looked up from germline, CDR1 is LGHDT and CDR2 is YNNKEL (reference sequence). The DNA of the CDR3 is TGTGCCAGCAGCCAAGGGTGGTCGCTGAGCTCTGGAAACACCATATATTTT. Its protein is CASSQGWSLSSGNTIYF.

The genes are TRBV4-1 and TRBJ1-5; 7 nucleotides agree with TRBD1. With V trimmed by 0 bases and J by 6 bases, 8 bases remained unmatched. The CDR3 has 16 amino acids. Germline CDR1 reads MGHRA; CDR2 reads YSYEKL. The CDR3 DNA reads as TGCGCCAGCAGCCAAGATGTCCAGGGGGGATTTCAGCCCCAGCATTTT. Amino acid sequence: CASSQDVQGGFQPQHF.

This clone was detected a few times. The chain combines TRBV27 with TRBJ1-1, with D possibly being TRBD1 (5 bases). The CDR3 is 14 amino acids. Germline V gene data show CDR1 as MNHEY and CDR2 as SMNVEV (reference sequence). V dropped 7 bases and J dropped 1 base, with 13 bases sitting between them. This CDR3 is CASNERQGNTEAFF. CDR3 nucleotides: TGTGCCAGCAACGAGCGCCAGGGGAACACTGAAGCTTTCTTT.

Only a few counts were recorded for this clone. The chain joins TRBV19 to TRBJ1-2, with unresolved D. The CDR3 has 15 amino acids. CDR1 and CDR2 (germline): LNHDA, SQIVND (reference sequence). V dropped 6 bases and J dropped 4 bases, with 18 bases sitting between them. The DNA for the CDR3 is TGTGCCAGTAGCTCCGGGCCAGGCGGGGTCTATGGCTACACCTTC. Protein: CASSSGPGGVYGYTF.

The V call is TRBV9, the J call TRBJ2-5; TRBD1 aligns across 7 bases. J gave up 5 bases and V 3 bases, and 1 base lay outside the gene matches. This CDR3 spans 12 amino acids. Germline lookup yields CDR1 SGDLS and CDR2 YYNGEE. The CDR3 DNA reads TGTGCCAGCAGCGCACAGGGGGAGACCCAGTACTTC. It codes for CASSAQGETQYF.

The chain combines TRBV28 with TRBJ1-5; 7 bases agree with TRBD1. V shed 5 bases, J shed 0 bases, and the junction held 13 bases outside the gene matches. From germline, CDR1 is MDHEN and CDR2 SYDVKM. The CDR3 consists of 18 residues. CDR3 sequence: CASSPSTGLGYSNQPQHF. CDR3 nucleotides: TGTGCCAGCAGTCCTTCGACAGGGCTGGGTTATAGCAATCAGCCCCAGCATTTT.

CDR3 bases: TGTGCCAGCTCACCAAACAGGGGGTCCTGGGATGAAAAACTGTTTTTT. This gives the protein CASSPNRGSWDEKLFF. This chain uses TRBV18 with TRBJ1-4, with TRBD1 identical over 8 bases. This CDR3 is built from 16 residues. Trimming removed 2 bases from V and 6 bases from J; junction bases left unmatched: 8. The V gene's germline CDR1 is KGHSH and CDR2 LQKENI.

The CDR3 DNA reads TGTGCCAGCAGTGACTCGATAGAAGATACGCAGTATTTT. It yields the protein CASSDSIEDTQYF. The genes are TRBV6-4 and TRBJ2-3; D is unclear. V shed 0 bases and J shed 5 bases, with 6 bases lying between them. CDR1 is MRHNA, CDR2 SNTAGT, per germline. This CDR3 has 13 amino acids.